One sample yielded the 26 T cell receptor beta chains listed below, sequenced in a study of CD8+ T cells in alopecia areata. Treatment specified: oral pan-JAK inhibitor, 5-10 mg twice daily. It was cDNA, reverse transcribed from extracted RNA, that served as the sequencing template. Some clones are missing from TCRdb's copy, which holds only in-frame ones; the method was immunoSEQ multiplex PCR. The sample lists under 200,000 clones; 65% were seen once. Sequencing was performed on CD4+ T cells sorted from blood, taken at week 4, from a patient treated with tofacitinib. These receptor sequences come from a human donor with alopecia areata.

A single count supports this clone. J is TRBJ1-5 and V is TRBV19; a weak D match, TRBD1 (6 bases). The CDR3 extends over 15 amino acids. CDR1 and CDR2 (germline): LNHDA, SQIVND (reference sequence). The germline V and J ends were trimmed by 6 bases and 1 base, with 13 bases remaining between them. This CDR3 is CASRTKGVSNQPQHF. The CDR3 nucleotides are TGTGCCAGTAGGACTAAGGGGGTGAGCAATCAGCCCCAGCATTTT.

This clone was detected only a few times. The genes are TRBV29-1 and TRBJ2-7, with 9 bases aligning to TRBD1. The germline V gene encodes CDR1 SQVTM and CDR2 ANQGSEA. The J segment lost 1 base and the V segment lost 8 bases, leaving 12 bases of the junction unmatched. This CDR3 is built from 15 residues. The CDR3, as DNA: TGCAGCATAAATGACCGGGACAGGGCGTCCTACGAGCAGTACTTC. It translates to CSINDRDRASYEQYF.

The chain combines TRBV2 with TRBJ2-2; D possibly matches TRBD1 or TRBD2 (6 bases each). The CDR3 spans 14 residues. CDR1 is SNHLY and CDR2 is FYNNEI in the germline V gene. The V gene lost 11 bases and the J gene lost 4 bases, with 17 bases spanning the gap. The CDR3 loop reads CALRGLFGTGELFF. In nucleotides, the CDR3 is TGTGCCCTTCGGGGGCTTTTTGGCACCGGGGAGCTGTTTTTT.

The chain combines TRBV27 with TRBJ1-6, with D possibly TRBD1 on 5 matching bases. This CDR3 is 15 amino acids long. Germline CDR1 and CDR2: MNHEY and SMNVEV (reference sequence). V was shortened by 1 base and J by 9 bases, with 13 bases between the two germline ends. The CDR3 DNA reads TGTGCCAGCAGTTTATGGCTGGGGCTAGGTTCACCCCTCCACTTT. Protein: CASSLWLGLGSPLHF.

This sequence joins TRBV4-3 and TRBJ1-2, with D tentatively TRBD1 (6 bases). V gave up 0 bases and J gave up 8 bases, with 16 bases separating them. Germline lookup yields CDR1 LGHNA and CDR2 YSLEER. CDR3 length: 15 residues. The CDR3: CASSQDGTYGYGYTF. The CDR3 region has the DNA TGCGCCAGCAGCCAAGACGGGACATACGGATACGGCTACACCTTC.

V gene TRBV27 combines with J gene TRBJ1-6; D might be TRBD1 (5 bases). Germline V gene sequence: CDR1 MNHEY, CDR2 SMNVEV (reference sequence). CDR3 length: 14 amino acids. Trimming took 4 bases from V and 9 from J, leaving 13 bases between them. The CDR3 loop reads CASSSRVSGSPLHF. CDR3 coding DNA: TGTGCCAGCAGTTCCAGGGTATCAGGTTCACCCCTCCACTTT.

This chain uses TRBV29-1 with TRBJ2-3; 7 bases agree with TRBD1. J gave up 0 bases and V 5 bases, and 5 bases lay outside the gene matches. The CDR3 consists of 14 residues. Germline CDR1 is SQVTM and CDR2 is ANQGSEA. The CDR3 DNA reads as TGCAGCGTTCCGTCGACAGGGAGCACAGATACGCAGTATTTT. Amino acids: CSVPSTGSTDTQYF.

The chain is built from TRBV30 and TRBJ1-6, with no clear D. The CDR3 is made up of 13 amino acids. The V end lost 3 bases, the J end lost 7 bases, and 10 bases lay between the germline ends. Looked up from germline, CDR1 is GTSNPN and CDR2 is SVGIG (reference sequence). CDR3 DNA sequence: TGTGCCTGGAGCGAGAGGGAGAATTCACCCCTCCACTTT. It codes for CAWSERENSPLHF.

DNA for the CDR3: TGCGCCAGCAGCTTTGACGGTGAAAACATTCAGTACTTC. Protein sequence: CASSFDGENIQYF. This rearrangement joins TRBV5-1 to TRBJ2-4; D remains unclear. This CDR3 region has 13 residues. The germline gives CDR1 SGHRS, CDR2 YFSETQ. Between the trimmed V and J ends, which lost 2 bases and 5 bases, there was a span of 8 bases.

The chain joins TRBV15 to TRBJ2-7; D gene ambiguous. Trimming took off 2 bases at V and 3 bases at J, with 5 bases between the two ends. The germline CDR1 and CDR2 sequences are LNHNV and YYDKDF (reference sequence). This CDR3 is 12 amino acids long. CDR3 residues: CATSRQYYEQYF. CDR3 in DNA: TGTGCCACCAGCAGACAGTACTACGAGCAGTACTTC.

This sequence joins TRBV18 and TRBJ2-7, with 8 bases matching TRBD2. Trimming took 6 bases from V and 6 from J; bases not matched to a gene: 10. Germline V gene sequence: CDR1 KGHSH, CDR2 LQKENI. The CDR3 loop spans 14 amino acids. CDR3 coding DNA: TGTGCCAGCTCGACCCGGGGGGGGAAGGGCGAGCAGTACTTC. Amino acids: CASSTRGGKGEQYF. The variable domain in full, completed from reference TRBV18 and TRBJ2-7, reads NAGVMQNPRHLVRRRGQEARLRCSPMKGHSHVYWYRQLPEEGLKFMVYLQKENIIDESGMPKERFSAEFPKEGPSILRIQQVVRGDSAAYFCASSTRGGKGEQYFGPGTRLTVT.

This clone has only one observation. The chain recombines TRBV11-2 with TRBJ2-1, with 7 positions matching TRBD2. V shed 0 bases, J shed 6 bases, and the junction held 2 bases outside the gene matches. The CDR3 is 14 residues long. Germline CDR1 reads SGHAT; CDR2 reads FQNNGV. The DNA of the CDR3 is TGTGCCAGCAGCTTAGAACTAGCGACCAATGAGCAGTTCTTC. This translates into CASSLELATNEQFF.

This sequence joins TRBV7-3 and TRBJ1-5, with D possibly TRBD1 on 5 matching bases. The V end was cut by 5 bases, the J end by 6 bases, with 14 bases between. Germline loops: CDR1 SGHTA, CDR2 FQGTGA. The CDR3 covers 14 residues. The CDR3 here is CASSPGGTSQPQHF. The DNA for the CDR3 is TGTGCCAGCAGCCCGGGGGGGACGAGTCAGCCCCAGCATTTT. Complete variable domain (other parts from reference TRBV7-3 and TRBJ1-5): GAGVSQTPSNKVTEKGKYVELRCDPISGHTALYWYRQSLGQGPEFLIYFQGTGAADDSGLPNDRFFAVRPEGSVSTLKIQRTERGDSAVYLCASSPGGTSQPQHFGDGTRLSIL.

The genes are TRBV9 and TRBJ1-2; D unclear. V lost 3 bases to trimming and J lost 8 bases, with 11 bases between them. CDR3 size: 12 residues. Germline V gives CDR1 SGDLS, CDR2 YYNGEE. This CDR3 is CASSGILKGYTF. The CDR3 nucleotides read TGTGCCAGCAGCGGGATCCTAAAAGGCTACACCTTC.

This clone occurred a few times. CDR3 nucleotides: TGCGCCAGCAGCGCTCGACAGGGCCCCTACGAGCAGTACTTC. Protein: CASSARQGPYEQYF. The rearrangement links TRBV4-3 to TRBJ2-7, with TRBD1 matching over 7 bases. Germline values: CDR1 LGHNA, CDR2 YSLEER. The ends lost 5 bases at V and 2 bases at J; junction bases unmatched: 6. This CDR3 spans 14 amino acids.

There are a few counts of this clone. This chain links TRBV27 with TRBJ1-6; D perhaps matches TRBD1 (5 bases). The CDR3 is 13 amino acids. V was pared by 9 bases and J by 8 bases, with 14 bases between. Germline-derived CDR1 and CDR2 are MNHEY and SMNVEV (reference sequence). CDR3 amino acids: CASGERGDSPLHF. Here the CDR3 DNA reads TGTGCCAGTGGGGAGAGGGGTGATTCACCCCTCCACTTT.

This chain uses TRBV30 with TRBJ2-2, with a possible D match to TRBD2 (6 bases). CDR1 GTSNPN and CDR2 SVGIG come from the germline V gene (reference sequence). This CDR3 comprises 13 residues. Between the trimmed V and J ends, which lost 3 bases and 7 bases, there was a span of 12 bases. The CDR3 loop reads CAWSALEGGELFF. The CDR3 nucleotides read TGTGCCTGGAGCGCACTGGAGGGCGGGGAGCTGTTTTTT. Together with reference TRBV30 and TRBJ2-2, the CDR3 gives the full variable domain: SQTIHQWPATLVQPVGSPLSLECTVEGTSNPNLYWYRQAAGRGLQLLFYSVGIGQISSEVPQNLSASRPQDRQFILSSKKLLLSDSGFYLCAWSALEGGELFFGEGSRLTVL.

This clone was found a few times. This chain uses TRBV4-3 with TRBJ2-2; D unclear. The CDR3 is 13 residues long. The germline V and J ends were trimmed by 3 bases and 0 bases, with 2 bases remaining between them. Germline CDR1 and CDR2: LGHNA and YSLEER. This CDR3 reads CASSQTNTGELFF. In nucleotides, the CDR3 is TGCGCCAGCAGCCAGACGAACACCGGGGAGCTGTTTTTT.

This clone was observed a few times. This chain links TRBV10-3 with TRBJ2-5; 8 bases are shared with TRBD2. Germline V gene lookup returns CDR1 ENHRY and CDR2 SYGVKD. V was clipped by 4 bases and J by 2 bases; unmatched bases: 9. The CDR3 is made up of 16 amino acids. CDR3 in amino acids: CAISAARGAAQETQYF. CDR3 sequence (DNA): TGTGCCATCAGTGCCGCGCGGGGGGCAGCGCAAGAGACCCAGTACTTC.

For this clone: One end of the junction fails to match germline, which may point to a read error. The chain combines TRBV7-7 with TRBJ2-1, with D possibly being TRBD1 or TRBD2 (5 bases each). The CDR3 sequence is 12 residues long. The germline gives CDR1 SSHAT, CDR2 FNYEAQ (reference sequence). CDR3 loop: CASSLEYGGLVF. Written as DNA, the CDR3 is TGTGCTAGCAGCTTAGAATATGGGGGTTTGGTCTTC.

The genes are TRBV25-1 and TRBJ2-2, with 7 bases that match TRBD1. Germline CDR1 reads MGHDK; CDR2 reads SYGVNS. The CDR3 covers 14 residues. Trimming cost V 7 bases and J 0 bases; bases outside gene matches: 2. DNA of the CDR3: TGTGCCAGCATAGGGGGCTCGAACACCGGGGAGCTGTTTTTT. This encodes CASIGGSNTGELFF.

This chain connects TRBV29-1 to TRBJ2-6; 9 nucleotides agree with TRBD2. There are 14 residues in the CDR3. The germline CDR1 and CDR2 sequences are SQVTM and ANQGSEA. J was trimmed by 4 bases and V by 6 bases; bases with no gene match: 4. CDR3 DNA: TGCAGCGTGGGACTAGCTTCAGGGGCCAACGTCCTGACTTTC. This codes for CSVGLASGANVLTF.

The chain recombines TRBV27 with TRBJ2-1; a weak D match, TRBD1 (6 bases). The CDR3 spans 13 residues. V was shortened by 6 bases and J by 3 bases, with 9 bases between the two germline ends. Germline CDR1 MNHEY, CDR2 SMNVEV (reference sequence). Here the CDR3 DNA reads TGTGCCAGCAGCCGGGACATCTACAATGAGCAGTTCTTC. Translation gives CASSRDIYNEQFF.

V usage is TRBV30 and J usage is TRBJ2-3, with a tentative D call TRBD2 (5 bases). CDR3 length equals 12 residues. From germline, CDR1 is GTSNPN and CDR2 SVGIG (reference sequence). The germline V and J ends were trimmed by 6 bases and 6 bases, with 13 bases remaining between them. The CDR3 DNA sequence: TGTGCCTGCGGGAACGTAAGGGATACGCAGTATTTT. Translating it yields CACGNVRDTQYF.

The CDR3 DNA follows: TGTGCCAGCAGCTTCGGGGACAGGGGTCACGAGCAGTACTTC. It translates to CASSFGDRGHEQYF. V and J are TRBV7-6 and TRBJ2-7, with 10 bases that match TRBD1. V dropped 3 bases and J dropped 5; count of bases not matched to a gene: 4. The CDR3 has 14 residues. The germline CDR1 and CDR2 sequences are SGHVS and FNYEAQ.

This chain uses TRBV5-6 with TRBJ1-2, with a tentative D call TRBD1 (5 bases). The V gene's germline CDR1 is SGHDT and CDR2 YYEEEE. Trimming took 6 bases from V and 8 from J, leaving 17 bases between them. This CDR3 has 13 residues. CDR3 in DNA: TGTGCCAGCACCCTAGCGAAGACAGTGGGCTACACCTTC. This codes for CASTLAKTVGYTF. Full variable domain (rest looked up from reference TRBV5-6 and TRBJ1-2): DAGVTQSPTHLIKTRGQQVTLRCSPKSGHDTVSWYQQALGQGPQFIFQYYEEEERQRGNFPDRFSGHQFPNYSSELNVNALLLGDSALYLCASTLAKTVGYTFGSGTRLTVV.